This entry features one TCR beta chain sequence. CDR1 is KGHSH, CDR2 LQKENI, per germline. The CDR3 spans 17 residues. V was trimmed by 0 bases and J by 4 bases, leaving 15 bases between them. This sample stems from a study of control samples from healthy donors and cancer patients. The data were produced by immunoSEQ multiplex PCR, yet TCRdb's version contains in-frame clones alone and is incomplete. Among about 160,000 clones listed, 96% were seen once. The sample was blood. The genes are TRBV18 and TRBJ2-2; maybe TRBD2 (6 bases). This TCR was recovered from a woman aged 30 to 39 in good health. The CDR3 DNA reads TGTGCCAGCTCACCACCGGAGGGACTCTTCCCCACCGGGGAGCTGTTTTTT. Amino acid sequence: CASSPPEGLFPTGELFF.